The sequence of this T cell receptor beta chain was determined in a study of neurological immune-mediated disorders. The sample holds many counts of this clonotype. CDR1 is SGHNT, CDR2 YENEEA, per germline. Trimming shortened V by 5 bases and J by 0 bases, and 11 bases separated the two germline ends. The CDR3 consists of 15 residues. Noted time point: longitudinal time-point 2. For the unsorted libraries, 2 million PBMCs stored at -80 C served as input. The cDNA was generated through 5'RACE incorporating 10-nucleotide random UMIs. TCRdb redid the calling of the 5' RACE reads with MiXCR, one entry per CDR3 protein. The data show roughly 48,000 distinct CDR3 sequences, around 12% seen once.

The specimen was PBMCs. The clonotype comes from a male donor with HTLV-1-associated myelopathy (HAM/TSP). The J gene is TRBJ2-1, the V gene TRBV11-3; unclear D gene. The chain's CDR3 is CASSDRLRSYNEQFF. The CDR3 DNA follows: TGTGCCAGCAGCGACCGACTCCGCTCCTACAATGAGCAGTTCTTC.